Listed here is a single T cell receptor (beta chain). Its target is unknown. These data belong to a study of cytotoxic CD8 clonotypes in ibrutinib-treated CLL. Points from the study as a whole: Under treatment, the uncommon public clonotypes either contracted or remained stable. Baseline clonality was higher than in age-matched healthy donors and moved in step with circulating CD8+ T-cell counts.

The CDR3 is 19 residues long. V lost 2 bases and J lost 0; bases outside the gene matches: 10. Germline loops: CDR1 SGHTA, CDR2 FQGNSA. Assay: immunoSEQ multiplex PCR; the TCRdb copy retains only in-frame clones and omits some. Of around 300,000 clones listed, approximately 80% were seen once; the top ten hold 6.5% to 8.5%. This specimen consisted of PBMCs, obtained before ibrutinib treatment. The V gene is TRBV7-2, the J gene TRBJ1-5; 10 bases line up with TRBD1. This TCR came from a human donor with chronic lymphocytic leukemia. The CDR3 reads CASSLLGQGVLYSNQPQHF. Written as DNA, the CDR3 is TGTGCCAGCAGCTTATTAGGACAGGGGGTTCTCTATAGCAATCAGCCCCAGCATTTT. Supplemented by reference TRBV7-2 and TRBJ1-5, the full variable domain reads GAGVSQSPSNKVTEKGKDVELRCDPISGHTALYWYRQSLGQGLEFLIYFQGNSAPDKSGLPSDRFSAERTGGSVSTLTIQRTQQEDSAVYLCASSLLGQGVLYSNQPQHFGDGTRLSIL.